The next 4 T cell receptor beta chains were all read from a single sample in a study of response to subunit inactivated influenza vaccine (dated by TCRdb to the late 2010s). Library preparation was by RT-PCR. Instrument used: Illumina HiSeq 2500. TCRdb cleaned the public reads at Q25 with fastp, built clones with MiXCR and kept in-frame beta chains. Identical CDR3 proteins give one entry, which carries the most common genes and DNA. This sample comprises about 190,000 distinct CDR3 sequences, approximately 15% of them detected only once. The ten largest clones add up to under 30% of the sample. Material: CD8+ T cells sorted from PBMCs, obtained 4 to 6 days after vaccination. The receptors were gathered from a middle-aged man who received an inactivated influenza vaccine. Donor details come from another sample of the same person, matched by shared clones.

The table lists this clonotype with many counts. The chain joins TRBV4-3 to TRBJ1-1, with 8 bases lining up with TRBD1. V was pared by 6 bases and J by 3 bases, with 12 bases of the junction left unmatched. The CDR3 consists of 16 residues. Per the germline V gene, CDR1 is LGHNA and CDR2 is YSLEER. CDR3 residues: CASSLDVDRGYTEAFF. The CDR3 DNA is TGCGCCAGCAGTCTAGATGTCGACAGGGGCTACACTGAAGCTTTCTTT.

This rearrangement joins TRBV7-2 to TRBJ2-7; possible D gene TRBD1, 6 bases. Germline V CDR1 and CDR2: SGHTA, FQGNSA. V lost 5 bases to trimming and J lost 4 bases, with 15 bases between them. This CDR3 is 14 amino acids long. For the CDR3, the DNA is TGTGCCAGCAGCCGACGACAGGATTTTTACGAGCAGTACTTC. Amino acid sequence: CASSRRQDFYEQYF.

In this sample, this clonotype turned up many times. This chain uses TRBV28 with TRBJ2-2, with TRBD2 as a possible D gene (6 bases). The germline V gene encodes CDR1 MDHEN and CDR2 SYDVKM. Trimming cost V 2 bases and J 4 bases, with 11 bases left between them. The CDR3 is 15 amino acids. The CDR3 is CASSLDIGSTGELFF. In DNA form, the CDR3 reads TGTGCCAGCAGTTTAGATATCGGGAGCACCGGGGAGCTGTTTTTT.

This clonotype has more than one count but fewer than ten. The chain carries TRBV7-9 and TRBJ1-1; 7 bases are a match to TRBD1. CDR1 is SEHNR and CDR2 is FQNEAQ in the germline V gene (reference sequence). This CDR3 is 14 amino acids long. V was clipped by 3 bases and J by 4 bases; unmatched bases: 5. The CDR3 protein is CASSFSRGSTEAFF. CDR3 bases: TGTGCCAGCAGCTTCAGCAGGGGGTCCACTGAAGCTTTCTTT. Combining the CDR3 with reference TRBV7-9 and TRBJ1-1 gives the whole variable domain DTGVSQNPRHKITKRGQNVTFRCDPISEHNRLYWYRQTLGQGPEFLTYFQNEAQLEKSRLLSDRFSAERPKGSFSTLEIQRTEQGDSAMYLCASSFSRGSTEAFFGQGTRLTVV.